The 29 T cell receptor beta chains below all came from one sample that was sequenced in a study of blood T cell repertoires in COVID-19. Using immunoSEQ multiplex PCR, the repertoire was profiled, and TCRdb retains in-frame clones only, with some absent. The data show roughly 420,000 clones, more than 75% seen once. The sequencing input was PBMCs or T cells enriched from blood (not recorded which). The receptors derive from a woman aged 30 to 39 with acute COVID-19.

The V and J genes are TRBV13 and TRBJ2-7, with TRBD1 matching 8 bases. V trimming: 4 bases; J trimming: 1 base; junction bases outside the gene matches: 6. Germline loops: CDR1 PRHDT, CDR2 FYEKMQ (reference sequence). This CDR3 comprises 15 residues. The CDR3 loop reads CASSYDRGLSYEQYF. DNA for the CDR3: TGTGCCAGCAGCTACGACAGGGGTTTATCCTACGAGCAGTACTTC.

This chain uses TRBV9 with TRBJ1-6; D remains unclear. The germline gives CDR1 SGDLS, CDR2 YYNGEE. V was trimmed by 3 bases and J by 7 bases, leaving 14 bases between them. The CDR3 loop spans 15 amino acids. The chain's CDR3 is CASSAVGQWNSPLHF. For the CDR3, the DNA is TGTGCCAGCAGCGCCGTGGGCCAGTGGAATTCACCCCTCCACTTT.

A note on this clone: The sample holds other DNA sequences that translate to the same CDR3. The CDR3 reads CASSFTSGSTGELFF. Written as DNA, the CDR3 is TGCGCCAGCAGCTTCACTAGCGGGAGCACCGGGGAGCTGTTTTTT. The chain uses TRBV5-1 and TRBJ2-2; 11 bases are a match to TRBD2. V was pared by 2 bases and J by 4 bases, with 1 base of the junction left unmatched. CDR1 is SGHRS, CDR2 YFSETQ, per germline. The CDR3 sequence is 15 residues long.

V is TRBV2 and J is TRBJ2-1; D is unresolved. This CDR3 region has 13 residues. Germline-derived CDR1 and CDR2 are SNHLY and FYNNEI. Deletions cut 6 bases from V and 7 bases from J, with 13 bases between. The CDR3 bases are TGTGCCAGCAGAGGAGACCAGCAAAATGAGCAGTTCTTC. Encoded protein: CASRGDQQNEQFF.

V is TRBV12-1 and J is TRBJ1-4; the table's D gene call, TRBD1, was not cross checked with the DNA. TRBV12-1 has pseudogene status. The CDR3 is 14 residues long. The CDR3: CSSSQGQPRMELFF. The CDR3 coding sequence is TGTTCCAGCAGCCAGGGACAGCCCCGTATGGAACTGTTTTTT.

This chain connects TRBV19 to TRBJ1-6; a weak D match, TRBD1 (5 bases). The germline gives CDR1 LNHDA, CDR2 SQIVND (reference sequence). This CDR3 comprises 15 residues. The germline V and J ends were trimmed by 6 bases and 3 bases, with 12 bases remaining between them. CDR3 sequence (DNA): TGTGCCAGTAGCAGACGGGGGAACTATAATTCACCCCTCCACTTT. Encoded protein: CASSRRGNYNSPLHF.

CDR3 coding DNA: TGTGCCAGTACGAGAGGGCCATATAGCAATCAGCCCCAGCATTTT. Residues: CASTRGPYSNQPQHF. The gene calls are TRBV19 and TRBJ1-5; no clear D gene. Trimming cost V 7 bases and J 0 bases, with 13 bases left between them. The CDR3 is 15 residues long. Per germline, CDR1 LNHDA and CDR2 SQIVND (reference sequence). The full variable domain, rest sourced from reference TRBV19 and TRBJ1-5, is DGGITQSPKYLFRKEGQNVTLSCEQNLNHDAMYWYRQDPGQGLRLIYYSQIVNDFQKGDIAEGYSVSREKKESFPLTVTSAQKNPTAFYLCASTRGPYSNQPQHFGDGTRLSIL.

The V call is TRBV3-1 (or the pseudogene TRBV3-2), the J call TRBJ2-1; 14 bases map to TRBD2. Germline values: CDR1 LGHDT, CDR2 YNNKEL (reference sequence). This CDR3 region has 13 residues. V lost 3 bases to trimming and J lost 14 bases; unmatched junction nucleotides: 3. The CDR3 nucleotides are TGTGCCAGCAGCCACTCGACTAGCGGGGGGGAGTTCTTC. Translated, it gives CASSHSTSGGEFF.

This chain connects TRBV10-2 to TRBJ1-4, with 7 bases aligning to TRBD1. The CDR3 covers 14 residues. Germline V gene data show CDR1 as WSHSY and CDR2 as SAAADI. The V and J ends lost 0 bases and 10 bases, in that order; junction bases with no gene match: 5. The CDR3 DNA is TGCGCCAGCAGTGAGTCCGGGCAGGGGGGAAAACTGTTTTTT. Translation: CASSESGQGGKLFF.

The chain recombines TRBV9 with TRBJ1-3; D is possibly TRBD1 (5 bases). Trimming took off 0 bases at V and 0 bases at J, with 10 bases between the two ends. CDR1 is SGDLS, CDR2 YYNGEE, per germline. The CDR3 contains 16 residues. The CDR3 nucleotides read TGTGCCAGCAGCGTAGACAGGTCTGCCTCTGGAAACACCATATATTTT. The encoded protein is CASSVDRSASGNTIYF.

The rearrangement links TRBV28 to TRBJ1-4, with 10 positions matching TRBD1. Germline loops: CDR1 MDHEN, CDR2 SYDVKM. CDR3 length equals 15 residues. Unmatched junction bases numbered 8, after V lost 5 bases and J lost 8 bases. The CDR3 DNA sequence: TGTGCCAGCAGTAAGACAGGGGGCGTTGGGGAAAAACTGTTTTTT. This gives the protein CASSKTGGVGEKLFF.

CDR3 in DNA: TGTGCCAGCAGTTTAATCAACTACGAGCAGTACTTC. Residues: CASSLINYEQYF. The genes are TRBV12-3 or TRBV12-4 and TRBJ2-7; no clear D gene. V lost 2 bases and J lost 3, with 5 bases in between. The CDR3 consists of 12 residues.

This clone was picked up one time. V and J are TRBV3-1 (or the pseudogene TRBV3-2) and TRBJ2-3, with 12 positions matching TRBD2. The CDR3 extends over 15 amino acids. V trimming: 1 base; J trimming: 6 bases; junction bases outside the gene matches: 2. The germline gives CDR1 LGHDT, CDR2 YNNKEL (reference sequence). The CDR3 loop is CASSQGTSGEDTQYF. The DNA for the CDR3 is TGTGCCAGCAGCCAAGGGACTAGCGGGGAGGATACGCAGTATTTT.

A word on this clone: With a much larger clone just one base away, this may be a read error. The CDR3 DNA reads TGTGCCAGCAGCTCCCCAGGGGCAACTAATGAAAAACTGTTTTTT. Its translation: CASSSPGATNEKLFF. V usage is TRBV7-2 and J usage is TRBJ1-4; maybe TRBD1 (6 bases). The CDR3 loop spans 15 amino acids. Trimming left V 4 bases short and J 0 bases short, with 9 bases between. From germline, CDR1 is SGHTA and CDR2 FQGNSA.

V usage is TRBV7-3 and J usage is TRBJ2-3, with D possibly matching TRBD2 (6 bases). V shed 3 bases and J shed 0 bases, with 13 bases lying between them. This CDR3 is 16 amino acids long. Per the germline V gene, CDR1 is SGHTA and CDR2 is FQGTGA. CDR3 sequence: CASSFGRGSSTDTQYF. CDR3 in DNA: TGTGCCAGCAGCTTCGGTCGGGGGAGTAGCACAGATACGCAGTATTTT.

This chain connects TRBV19 to TRBJ1-5; 7 nucleotides line up with TRBD1. Germline V gives CDR1 LNHDA, CDR2 SQIVND (reference sequence). V trimming: 4 bases; J trimming: 10 bases; junction bases outside the gene matches: 16. This CDR3 comprises 16 residues. CDR3: CASSTTGTTTFRPQHF. For the CDR3, the DNA is TGTGCCAGTAGTACGACAGGGACCACCACATTCCGCCCCCAGCATTTT.

This chain joins TRBV6-5 and TRBJ1-4, with a possible D match to TRBD1 (5 bases). Germline V gives CDR1 MNHEY, CDR2 SVGAGI. The CDR3 runs to 15 residues. Trimming removed 2 bases from V and 4 bases from J, with 11 bases in between. CDR3 sequence (DNA): TGTGCCAGCAGTTACGACGGGGGGAGTAATGAAAAACTGTTTTTT. Translating it yields CASSYDGGSNEKLFF.

V usage is TRBV5-1 and J usage is TRBJ2-6, with a weak D call TRBD1 (5 bases). Germline CDR1 reads SGHRS; CDR2 reads YFSETQ. The CDR3 totals 15 residues. Trimming took 2 bases from V and 2 from J, leaving 8 bases between them. The CDR3 region is CASSFTGTGANVLTF. CDR3 bases: TGCGCCAGCAGCTTTACAGGAACTGGGGCCAACGTCCTGACTTTC.

The chain joins TRBV6-1 to TRBJ1-2; D gene unclear. Trimming pared 2 bases from V and 5 bases from J, leaving 9 bases between. CDR3 size: 13 residues. Germline lookup yields CDR1 MNHNS and CDR2 SASEGT. As DNA, the CDR3 is TGTGCCAGCAGTGAATCCGGGTGGTATGGCTACACCTTC. Amino acids: CASSESGWYGYTF.

The chain employs TRBV6-2 or TRBV6-3 and TRBJ1-2, with a tentative D call TRBD1 (5 bases). This CDR3 comprises 16 residues. CDR1 is MNHEY and CDR2 is SVGEGT in the germline V gene. V was cut by 6 bases and J by 5 bases, with 22 bases left in between. The CDR3 region has the DNA TGTGCCAGCAGCTCCTTCAGGGTTCCCGTAGAGTATGGCTACACCTTC. Protein: CASSSFRVPVEYGYTF.

V and J are TRBV2 and TRBJ1-1; D gene uncertain. The CDR3 loop spans 12 amino acids. V was clipped by 7 bases and J by 4 bases, with 10 bases between them. CDR1 and CDR2 (germline): SNHLY, FYNNEI. The CDR3 region is CASIMEFTEAFF. In nucleotides, the CDR3 is TGTGCCAGCATCATGGAGTTCACTGAAGCTTTCTTT. The complete variable domain, with remaining parts taken from reference TRBV2 and TRBJ1-1, reads EPEVTQTPSHQVTQMGQEVILRCVPISNHLYFYWYRQILGQKVEFLVSFYNNEISEKSEIFDDQFSVERPDGSNFTLKIRSTKLEDSAMYFCASIMEFTEAFFGQGTRLTVV.

V gene TRBV19 combines with J gene TRBJ1-4, with D hard to call. The V gene lost 8 bases and the J gene lost 6 bases, with 22 bases spanning the gap. CDR1 is LNHDA and CDR2 is SQIVND in the germline V gene (reference sequence). This CDR3 spans 16 amino acids. CDR3 sequence: CASSPGSGWRDEKLFF. The CDR3 nucleotides read TGTGCCAGTTCCCCGGGGTCCGGGTGGAGGGATGAAAAACTGTTTTTT. The full variable domain, rest sourced from reference TRBV19 and TRBJ1-4, is DGGITQSPKYLFRKEGQNVTLSCEQNLNHDAMYWYRQDPGQGLRLIYYSQIVNDFQKGDIAEGYSVSREKKESFPLTVTSAQKNPTAFYLCASSPGSGWRDEKLFFGSGTQLSVL.

CDR3 sequence: CASSEQGPMNTEAFF. Written as DNA, the CDR3 is TGTGCCAGCAGTGAGCAGGGCCCGATGAACACTGAAGCTTTCTTT. The chain has TRBV2 and TRBJ1-1, with D possibly TRBD1 on 5 matching bases. Trimming shortened V by 3 bases and J by 0 bases, and 11 bases separated the two germline ends. This CDR3 is built from 15 residues. Germline CDR1 reads SNHLY; CDR2 reads FYNNEI. The whole variable domain, remainder taken from reference TRBV2 and TRBJ1-1, is EPEVTQTPSHQVTQMGQEVILRCVPISNHLYFYWYRQILGQKVEFLVSFYNNEISEKSEIFDDQFSVERPDGSNFTLKIRSTKLEDSAMYFCASSEQGPMNTEAFFGQGTRLTVV.

This clone was counted only a few times. V usage is TRBV7-3 and J usage is TRBJ1-2; the D gene is possibly TRBD1 (5 bases). CDR1 and CDR2 from the germline V gene are SGHTA and FQGTGA. This CDR3 spans 13 amino acids. Trimming shortened V by 2 bases and J by 7 bases, and 11 bases separated the two germline ends. The chain's CDR3 is CASSLVKGFGYTF. The CDR3 region has the DNA TGTGCCAGCAGCTTAGTTAAGGGGTTTGGCTACACCTTC.

The V gene is TRBV7-8, the J gene TRBJ2-1, with a tentative D call TRBD2 (7 bases). From germline, CDR1 is SGHVS and CDR2 FQNEAQ. The CDR3 extends over 16 amino acids. V lost 4 bases and J lost 8, with 21 bases in between. In DNA form, the CDR3 reads TGTGCCAGCAGCTCCTCCCCAGGCGCGGGGGCCTATGAGCAGTTCTTC. Its protein product is CASSSSPGAGAYEQFF. Drawing the rest from reference TRBV7-8 and TRBJ2-1, the complete variable domain is GAGVSQSPRYKVAKRGQDVALRCDPISGHVSLFWYQQALGQGPEFLTYFQNEAQLDKSGLPSDRFFAERPEGSVSTLKIQRTQQEDSAVYLCASSSSPGAGAYEQFFGPGTRLTVL.

This chain joins TRBV30 and TRBJ2-7, with D perhaps matching TRBD1 (6 bases). The V end was cut by 3 bases, the J end by 4 bases, with 16 bases between. The CDR3 is 14 amino acids. The germline CDR1 and CDR2 sequences are GTSNPN and SVGIG (reference sequence). CDR3 in amino acids: CAWRYAGARYEQYF. In DNA, the CDR3 is TGTGCCTGGAGATATGCAGGGGCTCGATACGAGCAGTACTTC. Full variable domain (missing parts from reference TRBV30 and TRBJ2-7): SQTIHQWPATLVQPVGSPLSLECTVEGTSNPNLYWYRQAAGRGLQLLFYSVGIGQISSEVPQNLSASRPQDRQFILSSKKLLLSDSGFYLCAWRYAGARYEQYFGPGTRLTVT.

This chain connects TRBV2 to TRBJ2-5, with TRBD2 matching 14 bases. V trimming: 6 bases; J trimming: 5 bases; junction bases outside the gene matches: 5. CDR1 and CDR2 (germline): SNHLY, FYNNEI. The CDR3 is 15 residues long. The CDR3 DNA is TGTGCCAGCAGAGGGACTAGCGGGGGAGGGGAGACCCAGTACTTC. Protein product: CASRGTSGGGETQYF. Complete variable domain (other parts from reference TRBV2 and TRBJ2-5): EPEVTQTPSHQVTQMGQEVILRCVPISNHLYFYWYRQILGQKVEFLVSFYNNEISEKSEIFDDQFSVERPDGSNFTLKIRSTKLEDSAMYFCASRGTSGGGETQYFGPGTRLLVL.

The V call is TRBV5-1, the J call TRBJ2-2; D not certain. Per germline, CDR1 SGHRS and CDR2 YFSETQ. The CDR3 runs 14 residues. Trimming pared 4 bases from V and 4 bases from J, leaving 11 bases between. The CDR3 region is CASSPTIGTGELFF. For the CDR3, the DNA is TGCGCCAGCAGCCCGACAATCGGCACCGGGGAGCTGTTTTTT.

The chain links TRBV2 to TRBJ2-2, with TRBD2 matching 9 bases. V was pared by 8 bases and J by 1 base, with 5 bases of the junction left unmatched. Germline CDR1 reads SNHLY; CDR2 reads FYNNEI. This CDR3 spans 15 amino acids. CDR3: CASGVSGGNTGELFF. In DNA, the CDR3 is TGTGCCAGCGGTGTTAGCGGGGGGAACACCGGGGAGCTGTTTTTT.